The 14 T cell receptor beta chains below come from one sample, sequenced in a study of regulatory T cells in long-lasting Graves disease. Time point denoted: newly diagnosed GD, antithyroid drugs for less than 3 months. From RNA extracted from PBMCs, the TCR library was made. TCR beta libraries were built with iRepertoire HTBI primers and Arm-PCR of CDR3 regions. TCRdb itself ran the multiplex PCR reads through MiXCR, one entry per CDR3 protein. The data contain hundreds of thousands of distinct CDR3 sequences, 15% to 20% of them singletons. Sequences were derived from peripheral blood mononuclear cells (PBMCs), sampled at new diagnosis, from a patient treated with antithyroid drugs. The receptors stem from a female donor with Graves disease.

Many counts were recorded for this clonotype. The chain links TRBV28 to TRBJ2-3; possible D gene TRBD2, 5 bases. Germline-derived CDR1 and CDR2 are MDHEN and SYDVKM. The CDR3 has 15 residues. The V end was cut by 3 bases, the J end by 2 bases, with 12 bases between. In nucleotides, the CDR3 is TGTGCCAGCAGTTTTACGTCTAGCATCACAGATACGCAGTATTTT. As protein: CASSFTSSITDTQYF.

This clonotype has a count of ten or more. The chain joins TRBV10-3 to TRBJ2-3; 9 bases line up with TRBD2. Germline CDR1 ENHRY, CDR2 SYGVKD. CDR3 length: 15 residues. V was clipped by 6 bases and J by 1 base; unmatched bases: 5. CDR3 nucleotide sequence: TGTGCCATCAGGGAATGGACTAGCGGCACAGATACGCAGTATTTT. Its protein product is CAIREWTSGTDTQYF.

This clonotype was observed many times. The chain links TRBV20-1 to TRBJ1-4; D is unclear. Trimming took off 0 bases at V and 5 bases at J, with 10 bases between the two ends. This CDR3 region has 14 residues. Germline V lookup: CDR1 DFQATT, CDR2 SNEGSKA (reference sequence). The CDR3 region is CSARDPEANEKLFF. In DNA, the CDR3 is TGCAGTGCTAGAGACCCAGAGGCAAATGAAAAACTGTTTTTT.

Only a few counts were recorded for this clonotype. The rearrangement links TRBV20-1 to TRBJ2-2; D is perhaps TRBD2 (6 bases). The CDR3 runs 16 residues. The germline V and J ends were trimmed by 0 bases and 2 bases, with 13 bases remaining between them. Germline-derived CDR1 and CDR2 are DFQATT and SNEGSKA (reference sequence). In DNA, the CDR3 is TGCAGTGCTAGAGATCCCCGGGAGCGAAACACCGGGGAGCTGTTTTTT. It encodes CSARDPRERNTGELFF.

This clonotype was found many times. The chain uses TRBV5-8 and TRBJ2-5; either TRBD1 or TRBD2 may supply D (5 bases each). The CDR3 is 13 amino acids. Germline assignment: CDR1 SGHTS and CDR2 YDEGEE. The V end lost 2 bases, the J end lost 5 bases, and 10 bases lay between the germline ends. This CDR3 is CASSFGAAETQYF. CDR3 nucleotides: TGTGCCAGCAGCTTCGGGGCAGCCGAGACCCAGTACTTC. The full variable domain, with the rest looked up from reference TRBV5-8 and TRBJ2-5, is EAGVTQSPTHLIKTRGQQATLRCSPISGHTSVYWYQQALGLGLQFLLWYDEGEERNRGNFPPRFSGRQFPNYSSELNVNALELEDSALYLCASSFGAAETQYFGPGTRLLVL.

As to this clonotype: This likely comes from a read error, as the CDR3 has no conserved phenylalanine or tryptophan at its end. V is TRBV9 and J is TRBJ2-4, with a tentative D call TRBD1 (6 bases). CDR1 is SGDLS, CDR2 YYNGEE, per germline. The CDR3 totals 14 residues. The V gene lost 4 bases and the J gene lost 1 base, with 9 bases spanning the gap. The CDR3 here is CASSPQGAKNIQYY. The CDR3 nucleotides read TGTGCCAGCAGCCCCCAGGGGGCCAAAAACATTCAGTACTAC.

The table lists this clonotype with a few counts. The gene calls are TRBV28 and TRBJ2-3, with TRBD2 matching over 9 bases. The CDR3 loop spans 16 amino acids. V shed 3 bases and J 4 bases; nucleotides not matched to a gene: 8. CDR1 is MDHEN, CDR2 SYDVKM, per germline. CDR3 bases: TGTGCCAGCAGTTTGAGGCGGGAGGGCTTTGCAGATACGCAGTATTTT. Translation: CASSLRREGFADTQYF.

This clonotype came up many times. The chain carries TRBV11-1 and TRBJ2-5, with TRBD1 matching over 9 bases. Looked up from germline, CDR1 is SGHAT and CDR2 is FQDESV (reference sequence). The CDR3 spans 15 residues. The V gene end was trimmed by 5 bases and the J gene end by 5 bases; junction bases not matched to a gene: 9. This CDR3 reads CASSIWTGAGETQYF. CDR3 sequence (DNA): TGTGCCAGCAGCATTTGGACAGGGGCTGGGGAGACCCAGTACTTC.

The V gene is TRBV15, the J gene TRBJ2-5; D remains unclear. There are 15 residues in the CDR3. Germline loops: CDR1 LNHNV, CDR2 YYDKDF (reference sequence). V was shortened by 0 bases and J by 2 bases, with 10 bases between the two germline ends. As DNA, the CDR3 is TGTGCCACCAGCAGAGATCCTCATCAACAAGAGACCCAGTACTTC. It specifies CATSRDPHQQETQYF.

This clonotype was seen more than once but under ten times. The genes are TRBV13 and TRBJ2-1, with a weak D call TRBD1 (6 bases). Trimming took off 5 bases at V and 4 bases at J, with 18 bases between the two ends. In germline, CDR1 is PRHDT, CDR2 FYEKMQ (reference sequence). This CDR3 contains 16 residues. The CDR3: CASSHRTGLEYNEQFF. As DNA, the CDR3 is TGTGCCAGCAGCCACCGAACAGGGTTAGAATACAATGAGCAGTTCTTC. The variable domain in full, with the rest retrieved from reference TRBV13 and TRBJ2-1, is AAGVIQSPRHLIKEKRETATLKCYPIPRHDTVYWYQQGPGQDPQFLISFYEKMQSDKGSIPDRFSAQQFSDYHSELNMSSLELGDSALYFCASSHRTGLEYNEQFFGPGTRLTVL.

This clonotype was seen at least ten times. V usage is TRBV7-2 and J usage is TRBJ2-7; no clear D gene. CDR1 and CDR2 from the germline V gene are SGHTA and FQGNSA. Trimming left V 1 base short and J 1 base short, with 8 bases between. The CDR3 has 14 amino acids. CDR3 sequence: CASSLGRASYEQYF. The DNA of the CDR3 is TGTGCCAGCAGCTTAGGCCGGGCGTCCTACGAGCAGTACTTC.

The CDR3 DNA follows: TGTGCCAGCAGCTCTGCCGTTCAATACGAGCAGTACTTC. Amino acid sequence: CASSSAVQYEQYF. The gene calls are TRBV11-2 and TRBJ2-7; D gene uncertain. Trimming took 4 bases from V and 4 from J, leaving 11 bases between them. The germline V gene encodes CDR1 SGHAT and CDR2 FQNNGV. There are 13 residues in the CDR3. Complete variable domain (other parts from reference TRBV11-2 and TRBJ2-7): EAGVAQSPRYKIIEKRQSVAFWCNPISGHATLYWYQQILGQGPKLLIQFQNNGVVDDSQLPKDRFSAERLKGVDSTLKIQPAKLEDSAVYLCASSSAVQYEQYFGPGTRLTVT.

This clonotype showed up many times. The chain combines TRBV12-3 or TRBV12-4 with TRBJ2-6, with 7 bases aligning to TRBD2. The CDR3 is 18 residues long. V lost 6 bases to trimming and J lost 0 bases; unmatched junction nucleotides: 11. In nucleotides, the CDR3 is TGTGCCAGCAGAGGTATAGGCGGGAGATACTCTGGGGCCAACGTCCTGACTTTC. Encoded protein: CASRGIGGRYSGANVLTF.

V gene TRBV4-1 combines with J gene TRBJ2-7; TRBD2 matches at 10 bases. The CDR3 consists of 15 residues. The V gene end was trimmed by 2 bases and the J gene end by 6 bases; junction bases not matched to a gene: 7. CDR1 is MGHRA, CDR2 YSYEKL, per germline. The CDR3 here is CASSQTLGLASEQYF. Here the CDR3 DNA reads TGCGCCAGCAGCCAAACCTTGGGACTAGCGAGCGAGCAGTACTTC.